This is a list of T cell receptor beta chains from one sample in a study of blood T cell repertoires in COVID-19. Clones were read by immunoSEQ multiplex PCR, and TCRdb kept only the in-frame ones, dropping some. This sample has roughly 300,000 clones, with about nine tenths found just once. Sequencing used PBMCs or T cells enriched from blood (not recorded which). The receptors were gathered from a man aged 30-40 years who had recovered from COVID-19. CDR3s include the opening cysteine and the closing phenylalanine or tryptophan. Fields, in order: D gene, J gene, V gene, clone size, CDR3 DNA, CDR3 protein. A D gene is named only where the DNA matches it firmly. Only some rows state a clone size, as once, few, many or a class for expanded clones.

D: TRBD2
J: TRBJ2-7
V: TRBV2
size: .
DNA: TGTGCCAGCAGTGAGGCAGACCTACTAGCGGGGCTCTACCGAAACTCCGAGCAGTACTTC
CDR3: CASSEADLLAGLYRNSEQYF

D: .
J: TRBJ1-1
V: TRBV10-2
size: once
DNA: TGCGCCAGCAGTGAGTCGATTGGAGTGCTTGAAGCTTTCTTT
CDR3: CASSESIGVLEAFF

D: .
J: TRBJ1-1
V: TRBV30
size: few
DNA: TGTGCCTGGAAGAGGAACACTGAAGCTTTCTTT
CDR3: CAWKRNTEAFF

D: .
J: TRBJ2-7
V: TRBV19
size: .
DNA: TGTGCCAGTAGAGAAGGGCAGGGGTCTATCTACGAGCAGTACTTC
CDR3: CASREGQGSIYEQYF

D: .
J: TRBJ2-5
V: TRBV9
size: .
DNA: TGTGCCAGCAGCGTAGGTGCGGGCGCTTACCAAGAGACCCAGTACTTC
CDR3: CASSVGAGAYQETQYF

D: .
J: TRBJ1-1
V: TRBV30
size: .
DNA: TGTGCCTGGGCGGGGTTGGGGGACACTGAAGCTTTCTTT
CDR3: CAWAGLGDTEAFF

D: TRBD2
J: TRBJ2-2
V: TRBV4-1
size: .
DNA: TGCGCCAGCAGCCAAGGCGGGCGGGGTAGCGGGGGTAACACCGGGGAGCTGTTTTTT
CDR3: CASSQGGRGSGGNTGELFF

D: TRBD1
J: TRBJ1-4
V: TRBV5-1
size: .
DNA: TGCGCCAGCAGCCCAGGACAGGGGGCGCTTAGTATTGAAAAACTGTTTTTT
CDR3: CASSPGQGALSIEKLFF

D: TRBD1
J: TRBJ2-3
V: TRBV5-1
size: .
DNA: TGCGCCAGCAGCTTGGGGCAGGGGGAAGATACGCAGTATTTT
CDR3: CASSLGQGEDTQYF

D: .
J: TRBJ2-7
V: TRBV5-1
size: .
DNA: TGCGCCAGCAGCGCTCAGGGGTTAGCGTCCTACGAGCAGTACTTC
CDR3: CASSAQGLASYEQYF

D: .
J: TRBJ1-2
V: TRBV4-1
size: .
DNA: TGCGCCAGCAGCCAAGCAGGGCAGGGTAATAGTGGCTACACCTTC
CDR3: CASSQAGQGNSGYTF